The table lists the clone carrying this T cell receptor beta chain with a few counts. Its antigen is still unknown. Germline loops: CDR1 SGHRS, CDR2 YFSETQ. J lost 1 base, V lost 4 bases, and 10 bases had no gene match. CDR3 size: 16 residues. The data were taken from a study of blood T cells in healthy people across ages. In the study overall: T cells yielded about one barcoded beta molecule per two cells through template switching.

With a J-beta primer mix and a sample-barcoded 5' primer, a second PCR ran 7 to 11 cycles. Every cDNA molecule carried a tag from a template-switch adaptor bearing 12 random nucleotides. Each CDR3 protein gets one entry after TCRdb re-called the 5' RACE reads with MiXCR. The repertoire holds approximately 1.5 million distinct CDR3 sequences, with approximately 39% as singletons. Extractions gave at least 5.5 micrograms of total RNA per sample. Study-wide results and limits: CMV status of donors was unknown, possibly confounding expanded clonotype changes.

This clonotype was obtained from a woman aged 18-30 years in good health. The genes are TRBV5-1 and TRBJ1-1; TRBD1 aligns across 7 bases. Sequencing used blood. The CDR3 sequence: CASSPNVRGRNTEAFF. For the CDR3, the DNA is TGCGCCAGCAGCCCAAACGTAAGGGGGCGGAACACTGAAGCTTTCTTT.